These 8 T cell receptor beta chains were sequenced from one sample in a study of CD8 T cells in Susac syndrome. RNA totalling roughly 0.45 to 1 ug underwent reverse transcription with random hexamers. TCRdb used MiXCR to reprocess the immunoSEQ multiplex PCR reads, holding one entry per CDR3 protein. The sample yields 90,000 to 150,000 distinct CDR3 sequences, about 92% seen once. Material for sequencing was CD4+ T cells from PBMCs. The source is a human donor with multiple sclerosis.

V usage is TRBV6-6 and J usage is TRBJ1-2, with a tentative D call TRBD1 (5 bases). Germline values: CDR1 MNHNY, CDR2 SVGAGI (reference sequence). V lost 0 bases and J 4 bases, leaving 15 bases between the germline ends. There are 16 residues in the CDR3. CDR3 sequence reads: CASSYSSSGAGYGYTF. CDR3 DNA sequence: TGTGCCAGCAGTTACTCGAGTTCTGGGGCCGGCTATGGCTACACCTTC.

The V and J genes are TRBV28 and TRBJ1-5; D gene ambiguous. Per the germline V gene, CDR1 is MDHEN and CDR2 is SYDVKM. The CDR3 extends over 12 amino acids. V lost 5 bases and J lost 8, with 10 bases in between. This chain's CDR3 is CASSLSVEPQHF. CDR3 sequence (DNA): TGTGCCAGCAGTCTCTCGGTGGAGCCCCAGCATTTT.

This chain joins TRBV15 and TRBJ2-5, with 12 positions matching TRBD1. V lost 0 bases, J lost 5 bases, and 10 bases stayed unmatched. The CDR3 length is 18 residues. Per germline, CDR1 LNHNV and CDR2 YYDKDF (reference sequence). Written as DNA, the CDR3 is TGTGCCACCAGCAGAGACGTAGCCGGGACAGGGGGCTTTGAGACCCAGTACTTC. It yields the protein CATSRDVAGTGGFETQYF.

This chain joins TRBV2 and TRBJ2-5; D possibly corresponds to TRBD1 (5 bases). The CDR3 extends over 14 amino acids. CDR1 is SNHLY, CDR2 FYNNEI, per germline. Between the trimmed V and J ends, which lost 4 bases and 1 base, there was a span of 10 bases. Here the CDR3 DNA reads TGTGCCAGCAGTGGTTTCGACAGCCAAGAGACCCAGTACTTC. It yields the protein CASSGFDSQETQYF.

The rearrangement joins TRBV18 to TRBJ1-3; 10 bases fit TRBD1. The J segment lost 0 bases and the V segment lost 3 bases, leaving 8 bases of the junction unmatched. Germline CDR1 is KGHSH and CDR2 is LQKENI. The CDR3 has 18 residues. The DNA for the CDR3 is TGTGCCAGCTCACCGGAGACAGGGGGCGCGAGCTCTGGAAACACCATATATTTT. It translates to CASSPETGGASSGNTIYF.

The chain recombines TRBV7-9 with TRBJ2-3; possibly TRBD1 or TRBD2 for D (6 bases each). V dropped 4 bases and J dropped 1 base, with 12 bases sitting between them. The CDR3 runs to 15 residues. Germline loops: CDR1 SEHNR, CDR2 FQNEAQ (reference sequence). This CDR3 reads CASSSAEGGTDTQYF. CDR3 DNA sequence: TGTGCCAGCAGCTCAGCGGAGGGGGGCACAGATACGCAGTATTTT.

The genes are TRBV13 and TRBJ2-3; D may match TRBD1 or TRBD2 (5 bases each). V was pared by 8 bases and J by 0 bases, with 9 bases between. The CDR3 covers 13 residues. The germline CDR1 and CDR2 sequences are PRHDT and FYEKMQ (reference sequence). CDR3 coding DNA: TGTGCCAGCCGGGACCGTAGCACAGATACGCAGTATTTT. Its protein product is CASRDRSTDTQYF.

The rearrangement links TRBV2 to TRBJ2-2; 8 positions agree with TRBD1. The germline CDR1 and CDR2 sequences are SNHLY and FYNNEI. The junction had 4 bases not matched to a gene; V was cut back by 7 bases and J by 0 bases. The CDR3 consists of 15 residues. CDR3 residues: CASNLQGANTGELFF. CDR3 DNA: TGTGCCAGCAATTTACAGGGGGCGAACACCGGGGAGCTGTTTTTT.